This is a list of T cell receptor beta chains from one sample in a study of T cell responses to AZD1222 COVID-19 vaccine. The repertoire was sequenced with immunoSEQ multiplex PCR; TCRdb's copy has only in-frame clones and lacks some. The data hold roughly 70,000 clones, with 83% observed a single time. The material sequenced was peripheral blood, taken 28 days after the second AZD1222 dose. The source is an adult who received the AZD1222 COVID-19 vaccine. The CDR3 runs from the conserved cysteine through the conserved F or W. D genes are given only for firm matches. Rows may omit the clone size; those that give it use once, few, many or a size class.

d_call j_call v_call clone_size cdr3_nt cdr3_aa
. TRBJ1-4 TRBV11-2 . TGTGCCAGCAGCTTAGGACAGGCGACGGATAATGAAAAACTGTTTTTT CASSLGQATDNEKLFF
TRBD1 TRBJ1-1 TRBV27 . TGTGCCAGCAGGACCGGGACAGGGGCCATGAACACTGAAGCTTTCTTT CASRTGTGAMNTEAFF
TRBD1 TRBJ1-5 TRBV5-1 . TGCGCCAGCAGCTTATTACAGGGGGCGCGGAGCAATCAGCCCCAGCATTTT CASSLLQGARSNQPQHF
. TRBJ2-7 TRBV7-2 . TGTGCCAGCAGCTTAGACAGAACCTACGAGCAGTACTTC CASSLDRTYEQYF
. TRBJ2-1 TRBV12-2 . TGTGCAAGTCGCTTAGAACCACCGGGTGAGCAGTTCTTC CASRLEPPGEQFF
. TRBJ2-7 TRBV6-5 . TGTGCCAGCAGTTACCCTGGACCCCTTAGGGAGCAGTACTTC CASSYPGPLREQYF
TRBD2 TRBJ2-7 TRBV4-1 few TGCGCCAGCAGCCAATACCTCGGGACTAGCGGAGCCTACGAGCAGTACTTC CASSQYLGTSGAYEQYF
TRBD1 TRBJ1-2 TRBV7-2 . TGTGCCAGCAGCTTAAACACAGGGGGTGACTATGGCTACACCTTC CASSLNTGGDYGYTF
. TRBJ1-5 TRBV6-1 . TGTGCCAGCAGTGAACGCGGGGGAGGCCAGCCCCAGCATTTT CASSERGGGQPQHF
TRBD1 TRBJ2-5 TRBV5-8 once TGTGCCAGCAGAGACAGGGAGCACCAAGGAGAGACCCAGTACTTC CASRDREHQGETQYF
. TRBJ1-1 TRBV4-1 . TGCGCCAGCAGCCGAGCCATGAACACTGAAGCTTTCTTT CASSRAMNTEAFF
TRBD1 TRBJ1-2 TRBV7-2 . TGTGCCAGCAGCTCGCTACAGGGGCGTAGTGGCTACACCTTC CASSSLQGRSGYTF
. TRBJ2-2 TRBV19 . TGTGCCACCTCGAGGGGGGCCGGAGGGGAGCTGTTTTTT CATSRGAGGELFF
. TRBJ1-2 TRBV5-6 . TGTGCCAGCAGCCCGGTAGGGGGATGGGGCTACACCTTC CASSPVGGWGYTF
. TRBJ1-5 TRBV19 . TGTGCCAGTAGTCAGGCGTTCAATCAGCCCCAGCATTTT CASSQAFNQPQHF
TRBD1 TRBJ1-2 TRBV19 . TGTGCTTCGGGACAGGGGGCGTTTGCCGGCGGCTACACCTTC CASGQGAFAGGYTF
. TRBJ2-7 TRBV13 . TGTGCCAGCAGCGGGGCAAACTCCTACGAGCAGTACTTC CASSGANSYEQYF
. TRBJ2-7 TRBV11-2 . TGTGCCAGCAGCTCTATCCGGGACGGCTCCTACGAGCAGTACTTC CASSSIRDGSYEQYF
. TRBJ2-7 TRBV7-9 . TGTGCCAGCAGCTTTGTGTTAGTCGGGGAGCAGTACTTC CASSFVLVGEQYF
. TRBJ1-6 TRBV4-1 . TGCGCCAGCAGCGTACAACAGGGAGGAGATAATTCACCCCTCCACTTT CASSVQQGGDNSPLHF
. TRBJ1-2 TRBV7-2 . TGTGCCAGCAGCTTAAGTCCGGGAGATGATGGCTACACCTTC CASSLSPGDDGYTF
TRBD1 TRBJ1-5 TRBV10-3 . TGTGCCATCAGTGAGCTAACCCGGGACAGCCCCGGCAGTCAGCCCCAGCATTTT CAISELTRDSPGSQPQHF
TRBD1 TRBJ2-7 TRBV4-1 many TGCGCCAGCAGCCAAGAGGGGTCCCCGGACAGGGTTTACGAGCAGTACTTC CASSQEGSPDRVYEQYF
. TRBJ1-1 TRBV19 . TGTGCCAGTAGTATGCAGGAGGAGTCTGAAGCTTTCTTT CASSMQEESEAFF
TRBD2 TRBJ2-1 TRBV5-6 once TGTGCCAGCAGCTTGGATACTAGCGGGGGGCCCTACAATGAGCAGTTCTTC CASSLDTSGGPYNEQFF
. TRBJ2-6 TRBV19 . TGTGCCAGTAGTCGGGGTTCAGGGGCCAACGTCCTGACTTTC CASSRGSGANVLTF
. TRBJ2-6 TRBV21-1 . TGTGCCAGCAGCAAAGACAGGGGGAGCTCTGGGGCCAACGTCCTGACTTTC CASSKDRGSSGANVLTF
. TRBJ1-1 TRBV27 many TGTGCCAGCAGTTCCCCAGCAGGAGACACTGAAGCTTTCTTT CASSSPAGDTEAFF
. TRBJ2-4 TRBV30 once TGTGCCTGGAGTGTAACGGCAGCCAAAAACATTCAGTACTTC CAWSVTAAKNIQYF
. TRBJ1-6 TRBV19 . TGTGCCAGTAGTACAGGGGTTAATTCACCCCTCCACTTT CASSTGVNSPLHF
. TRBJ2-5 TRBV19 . TGTGCCAGTAGTATAGTGGGATCTAAATCCCAGTACTTC CASSIVGSKSQYF
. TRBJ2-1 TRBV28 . TGTGCCAGCAGTTTACGGAGAGTACATGAGCAGTTCTTC CASSLRRVHEQFF
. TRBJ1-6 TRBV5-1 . TGCGCCAGCAGCTTGGCGACCGGGGATAATTCACCCCTCCACTTT CASSLATGDNSPLHF
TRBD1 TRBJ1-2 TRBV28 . TGTGCCAGCAGTTTCAAAGACAGGGACTATGGCTACACCTTC CASSFKDRDYGYTF
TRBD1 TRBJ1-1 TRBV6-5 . TGTGCCAGCAGTTACTCAGGACAGGGGTTTATAGCTTTCTTT CASSYSGQGFIAFF
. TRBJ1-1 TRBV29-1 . TGCAGCGTTGCCGGGGGGCGCGGTACTGAAGCTTTCTTT CSVAGGRGTEAFF
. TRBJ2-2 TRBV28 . TGTGCCAGCAGTTCCCATACCGGGGAGCTGTTTTTT CASSSHTGELFF
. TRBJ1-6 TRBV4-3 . TGCGCCAGCAGCCAAGATGGGCAGGGAAATTCACCCCTCCACTTT CASSQDGQGNSPLHF
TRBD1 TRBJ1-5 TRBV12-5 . TGTGCTAGTGCCCCTGGGGACAGGGCTAATCAGCCCCAGCATTTT CASAPGDRANQPQHF
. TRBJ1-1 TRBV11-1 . TGTGCCAGCAGCCACTTTCAAGCTGAAGCTTTCTTT CASSHFQAEAFF
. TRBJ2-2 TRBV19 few TGTGCCACTGAGACCCCGGAGGTGAACACCGGGGAGCTGTTTTTT CATETPEVNTGELFF
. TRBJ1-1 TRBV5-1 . TGCGCCAGCAGCTTTTTCCCCTGGACGGATGAAGCTTTCTTT CASSFFPWTDEAFF
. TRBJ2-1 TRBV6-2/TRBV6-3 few TGTGCCAGCAGTTACCGCAGGGAATGGGGTGAGCAGTTCTTC CASSYRREWGEQFF
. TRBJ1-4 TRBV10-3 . TGTGCCGTACAATCAACTAATGAAAAACTGTTTTTT CAVQSTNEKLFF
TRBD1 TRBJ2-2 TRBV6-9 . TGTGCCAGCACTTTGGGACAGGGGCCCGGGGAGCTGTTTTTT CASTLGQGPGELFF